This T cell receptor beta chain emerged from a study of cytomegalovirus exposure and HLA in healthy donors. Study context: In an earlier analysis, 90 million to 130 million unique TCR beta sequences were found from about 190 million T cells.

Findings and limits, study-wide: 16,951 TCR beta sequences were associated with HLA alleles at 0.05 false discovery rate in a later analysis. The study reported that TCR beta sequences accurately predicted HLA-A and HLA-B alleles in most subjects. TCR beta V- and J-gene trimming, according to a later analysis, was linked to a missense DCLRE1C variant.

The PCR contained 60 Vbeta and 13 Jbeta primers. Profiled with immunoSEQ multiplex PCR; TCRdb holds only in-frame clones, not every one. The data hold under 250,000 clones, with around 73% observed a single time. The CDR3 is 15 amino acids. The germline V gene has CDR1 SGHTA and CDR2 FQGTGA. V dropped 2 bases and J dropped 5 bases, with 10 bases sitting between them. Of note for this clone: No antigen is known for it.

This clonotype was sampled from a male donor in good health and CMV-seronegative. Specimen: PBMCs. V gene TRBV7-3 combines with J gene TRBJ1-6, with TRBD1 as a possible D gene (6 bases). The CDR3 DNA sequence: TGTGCCAGCAGCTTAGACTCAGGGGATAATTCACCCCTCCACTTT. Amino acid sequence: CASSLDSGDNSPLHF. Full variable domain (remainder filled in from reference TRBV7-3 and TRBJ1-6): GAGVSQTPSNKVTEKGKYVELRCDPISGHTALYWYRQSLGQGPEFLIYFQGTGAADDSGLPNDRFFAVRPEGSVSTLKIQRTERGDSAVYLCASSLDSGDNSPLHFGNGTRLTVT.